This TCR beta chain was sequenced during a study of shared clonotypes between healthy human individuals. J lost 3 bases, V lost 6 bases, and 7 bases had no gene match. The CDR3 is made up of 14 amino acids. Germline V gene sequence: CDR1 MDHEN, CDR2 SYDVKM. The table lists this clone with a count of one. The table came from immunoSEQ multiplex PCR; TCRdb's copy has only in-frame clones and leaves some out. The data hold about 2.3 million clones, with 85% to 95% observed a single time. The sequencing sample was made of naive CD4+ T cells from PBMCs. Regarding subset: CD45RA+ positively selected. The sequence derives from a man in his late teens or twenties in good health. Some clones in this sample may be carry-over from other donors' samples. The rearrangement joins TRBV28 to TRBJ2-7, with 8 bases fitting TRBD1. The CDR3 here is CASRPGQEYYEQYF. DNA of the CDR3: TGTGCCAGCAGACCGGGACAGGAGTACTACGAGCAGTACTTC.